Presented here are 8 T cell receptor beta chains from one specimen sequenced in a study of radiation and T cells in renal cell carcinoma. As to time point: baseline pretreatment blood. Treatment meaning: 15 Gy SBRT to primary tumor, nephrectomy 4 weeks later. The assay was immunoSEQ multiplex PCR, and TCRdb's table has in-frame clones only and misses some. The sample lists 87,000 or so clones, 70% to 90% seen once, with approximately 8.1% in the top ten. Sequencing used blood, obtained from a patient whose treatment included radiotherapy and nephrectomy. The receptors derive from a man aged 50-60 years with renal cell carcinoma.

The chain joins TRBV19 to TRBJ1-2; 7 bases map to TRBD1. Germline CDR1 LNHDA, CDR2 SQIVND (reference sequence). V lost 3 bases, J lost 8 bases, and 9 bases stayed unmatched. This CDR3 has 14 residues. The CDR3 DNA reads as TGTGCCAGTAGTATTAGCAGGGGGAGGTTCGGCTACACCTTC. Translation gives CASSISRGRFGYTF.

This rearrangement joins TRBV29-1 to TRBJ2-7; 11 bases line up with TRBD2. Germline V gene sequence: CDR1 SQVTM, CDR2 ANQGSEA. The CDR3 consists of 14 residues. Losses at the gene ends were 4 bases for V and 3 bases for J; bases not matched to a gene: 5. The CDR3 DNA reads TGCAGCGTTGTGTGGACTAGCGGGCTCTACGAGCAGTACTTC. This translates into CSVVWTSGLYEQYF.

The rearrangement joins TRBV5-4 to TRBJ2-3; the match to TRBD1 covers 11 bases. The CDR3 is 15 amino acids. Trimming at V came to 2 bases and at J to 3 bases, leaving 2 bases not matched to a gene. Looked up from germline, CDR1 is SGHNT and CDR2 is YYREEE (reference sequence). The chain's CDR3 is CASSFGTGGTDTQYF. In DNA form, the CDR3 reads TGTGCCAGCAGCTTTGGGACAGGGGGTACAGATACGCAGTATTTT.

The rearrangement joins TRBV4-1 to TRBJ2-1, with TRBD2 matching over 8 bases. The CDR3 sequence is 20 residues long. CDR1 MGHRA and CDR2 YSYEKL come from the germline V gene. With V trimmed by 0 bases and J by 8 bases, 21 bases remained unmatched. CDR3 bases: TGCGCCAGCAGCCAAGAAATAGGTGTAGTCGGCTCGGGGGGGGAAGATGAGCAGTTCTTC. It translates to CASSQEIGVVGSGGEDEQFF.

The V and J genes are TRBV5-1 and TRBJ2-5; maybe TRBD1 (6 bases). Trimming stripped 2 bases from V and 4 bases from J, with 12 bases between. This CDR3 is 14 amino acids long. Germline CDR1 is SGHRS and CDR2 is YFSETQ. The CDR3 spells CASSLQGVGETQYF. The CDR3 bases are TGCGCCAGCAGCTTACAGGGCGTGGGAGAGACCCAGTACTTC.

The chain has TRBV5-1 and TRBJ2-5, with 10 bases that match TRBD2. The CDR3 contains 17 residues. CDR1 and CDR2 from the germline V gene are SGHRS and YFSETQ. The V and J ends lost 0 bases and 2 bases, in that order; junction bases with no gene match: 7. The CDR3 reads CASSLGPSGGGQETQYF. In DNA form, the CDR3 reads TGCGCCAGCAGCTTGGGCCCTAGCGGGGGAGGACAAGAGACCCAGTACTTC.

The J gene is TRBJ2-5, the V gene TRBV6-5; D unclear. The germline V and J ends were trimmed by 2 bases and 1 base, with 14 bases remaining between them. This CDR3 region has 16 residues. Germline CDR1 MNHEY, CDR2 SVGAGI. This CDR3 is CASSYGLGSSQETQYF. The CDR3 region has the DNA TGTGCCAGCAGTTACGGCCTAGGGTCCAGCCAAGAGACCCAGTACTTC.

Details on this clone: The same CDR3 is also encoded by other DNA sequences in this sample. The chain is built from TRBV5-1 and TRBJ2-3, with D unresolved. This CDR3 has 13 residues. Trimming removed 0 bases from V and 1 base from J, with 3 bases in between. Germline V gene lookup returns CDR1 SGHRS and CDR2 YFSETQ. Written as DNA, the CDR3 is TGCGCCAGCAGCTTGGGGGGCACAGATACGCAGTATTTT. It encodes CASSLGGTDTQYF.